The 5 T cell receptor beta chains reported below all come from one sample, sequenced in a study of T cells in localized non-small cell lung cancer. The method was immunoSEQ multiplex PCR; TCRdb's version includes in-frame clones alone and lacks a portion of them. The table shows over 20,000 clones, with 75% to 90% occurring only once. Sequencing used peripheral blood, obtained before any cancer treatment. Source of these receptors: a male donor older than 55 with stage II squamous cell lung carcinoma.

The chain couples TRBV19 to TRBJ2-1; 13 bases match TRBD2. CDR1 and CDR2 (germline): LNHDA, SQIVND (reference sequence). Trimming cost V 1 base and J 7 bases; bases outside gene matches: 4. This CDR3 contains 16 residues. The CDR3 here is CASSIATSGGTNEQFF. The CDR3 DNA sequence: TGTGCCAGTAGTATAGCGACTAGCGGGGGGACTAATGAGCAGTTCTTC.

CDR3 sequence reads: CASSSDGRLNTEAFF. The CDR3 nucleotides are TGTGCCAGCAGTTCAGATGGACGTCTGAACACTGAAGCTTTCTTT. The chain employs TRBV6-6 and TRBJ1-1; D remains ambiguous. The germline gives CDR1 MNHNY, CDR2 SVGAGI (reference sequence). There are 15 residues in the CDR3. Between the trimmed V and J ends, which lost 4 bases and 0 bases, there was a span of 12 bases.

The chain has TRBV28 and TRBJ1-5; maybe TRBD1 (6 bases). Trimming removed 5 bases at V and 7 bases at J, with 15 bases between. Germline assignment: CDR1 MDHEN and CDR2 SYDVKM. This CDR3 is 14 amino acids long. CDR3 nucleotide sequence: TGTGCCAGCAGTCGGACACAGGGAGGCCAGCCCCAGCATTTT. It yields the protein CASSRTQGGQPQHF.

The J gene is TRBJ2-3, the V gene TRBV4-3; 9 nucleotides match TRBD1. This CDR3 region has 17 residues. V shed 0 bases, J shed 4 bases, and the junction held 8 bases outside the gene matches. Germline-derived CDR1 and CDR2 are LGHNA and YSLEER. DNA for the CDR3: TGCGCCAGCAGCCAAGATCGAGACAGGGGGTTCGCAGATACGCAGTATTTT. This sequence encodes CASSQDRDRGFADTQYF.

This chain connects TRBV28 to TRBJ1-5; possibly TRBD1 for D (5 bases). V was clipped by 4 bases and J by 7 bases, with 14 bases between them. The CDR3 is 14 residues long. Germline CDR1 MDHEN, CDR2 SYDVKM. CDR3 bases: TGTGCCAGCAGTTACCCCGACAGAAACCAGCCCCAGCATTTT. This encodes CASSYPDRNQPQHF.